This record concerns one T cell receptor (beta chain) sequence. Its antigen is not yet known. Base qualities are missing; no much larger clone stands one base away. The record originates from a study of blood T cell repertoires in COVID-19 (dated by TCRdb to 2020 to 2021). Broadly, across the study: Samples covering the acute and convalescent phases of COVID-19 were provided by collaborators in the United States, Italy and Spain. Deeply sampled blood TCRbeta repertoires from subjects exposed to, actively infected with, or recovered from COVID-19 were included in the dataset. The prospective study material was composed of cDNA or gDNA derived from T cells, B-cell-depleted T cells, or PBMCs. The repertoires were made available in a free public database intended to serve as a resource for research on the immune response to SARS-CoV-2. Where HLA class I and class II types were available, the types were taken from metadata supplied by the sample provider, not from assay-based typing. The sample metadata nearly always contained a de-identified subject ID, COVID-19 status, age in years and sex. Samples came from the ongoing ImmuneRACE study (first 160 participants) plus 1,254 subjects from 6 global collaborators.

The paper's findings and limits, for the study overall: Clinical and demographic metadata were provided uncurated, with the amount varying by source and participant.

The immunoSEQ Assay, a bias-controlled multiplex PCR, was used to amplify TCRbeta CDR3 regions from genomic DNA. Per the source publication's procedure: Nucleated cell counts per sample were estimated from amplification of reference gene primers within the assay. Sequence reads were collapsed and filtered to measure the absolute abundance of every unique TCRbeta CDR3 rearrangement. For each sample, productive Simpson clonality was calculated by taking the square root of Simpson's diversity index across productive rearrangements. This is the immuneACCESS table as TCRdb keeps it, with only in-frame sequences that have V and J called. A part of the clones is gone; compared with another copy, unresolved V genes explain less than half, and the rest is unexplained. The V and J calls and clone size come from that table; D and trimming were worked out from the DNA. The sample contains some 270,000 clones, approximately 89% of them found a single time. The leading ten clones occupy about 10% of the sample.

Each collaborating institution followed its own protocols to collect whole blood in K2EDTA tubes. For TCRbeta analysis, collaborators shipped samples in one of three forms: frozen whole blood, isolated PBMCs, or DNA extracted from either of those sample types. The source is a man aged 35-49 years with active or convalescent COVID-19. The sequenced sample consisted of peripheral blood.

The nucleotide sequence reads TGTGCCAGCTCACCCAGTCCCAAAGAGACCCAGTACTTC. This yields the protein CASSPSPKETQYF. This sequence uses TRBV18 and TRBJ2-5; the D gene lacks a confident call. Including cysteine and phenylalanine, the CDR3 has 13 amino acids. This entry keeps only the CDR3 DNA: 39 bases, framed from base 1. CDR1 and CDR2 are read off the germline V gene as KGHSH and LQKENI. V loses 3 bases, J loses 3 bases, and the germline ends lie 8 bases apart. Reference TRBV18 and TRBJ2-5 genes cover what lies past the CDR3, so the full variable domain is NAGVMQNPRHLVRRRGQEARLRCSPMKGHSHVYWYRQLPEEGLKFMVYLQKENIIDESGMPKERFSAEFPKEGPSILRIQQVVRGDSAAYFCASSPSPKETQYFGPGTRLLVL.